The 10 T cell receptor delta chains below all came from one sample that was sequenced in a study of γδ T cells in repeated Plasmodium falciparum infection. Gammadelta T cells were flow-sorted from PBMC into Vgamma9/Vdelta2+ and Vdelta2-negative populations for bulk analysis. TCRdb redid clone calling on the multiplex PCR reads using CATT. Here the sample spans around 46,000 delta-chain clones, 1.6% being singletons. Sequences were obtained from gamma-delta T cells from blood. These receptors were obtained from a pool of human donors (malaria-infected and uninfected, not separated).

Concerning this clone itself: For this DNA, TCRdb reports the protein of a much larger clone, which diverges at residue 9, most likely from a read error; the protein presented here is translated directly from the DNA. The chain combines TRDV1 with TRDJ1; possible D gene TRDD2, 6 bases. The J gene, left out of TCRdb, was set here by checking the DNA against germline. Germline V CDR1 and CDR2: TSWWSYY, QGS. Trimming took off 4 bases at V and 0 bases at J, with 51 bases between the two ends. CDR3 length: 28 amino acids. The CDR3 sequence is CALGVPYRLLPFPTGHIAGGEYTDKLIF. The CDR3 DNA is TGTGCTCTTGGGGTACCATATAGACTCCTACCATTCCCCACTGGACACATAGCTGGCGGTGAGTACACCGATAAACTCATCTTT.

Remarks on this clone: The TCRdb protein, from a much larger clone, departs from this DNA's translation at residue 17, likely by read error; the protein shown derives from the DNA. A V gene of TRDV2 was called, but no J gene was assigned; no DNA check was done on the table's D call, TRDD3. The CDR3 totals 19 residues. Germline CDR1 GEAIGNYY, CDR2 EKD. The CDR3 DNA is TGTGCCTGTGACACCCTACTGGGGGATACGCTGGGGGACACCCGACAGATATTTTTC. Protein product: CACDTLLGDTLGDTRQIFF.

This clone came up a few times. A much bigger clone sits one base away, suggesting this may be a read error. No J gene was assigned, while the V gene was called as TRDV2; the D call in the table, TRDD3, was not verified against the DNA. CDR1 and CDR2 (germline): GEAIGNYY, EKD. The CDR3 consists of 16 residues. This CDR3 is CACDTVTGRKSDKRIF. In DNA, the CDR3 is TGTGCCTGTGACACCGTAACTGGGCGGAAATCCGATAAACGCATCTTT.

The rearrangement links TRDV1 to TRDJ1; the match to TRDD3 covers 8 bases. The J gene, absent from TCRdb, was called here by matching the DNA to germline. V lost 2 bases and J lost 0; bases outside the gene matches: 14. Looked up from germline, CDR1 is TSWWSYY and CDR2 is QGS. This CDR3 spans 19 amino acids. CDR3 amino acids: CALGEYLGELPFYTDKLIF. The CDR3 coding sequence is TGTGCTCTTGGGGAATATCTGGGGGAGTTACCCTTCTACACCGATAAACTCATCTTT.

Concerning this clone: Translating this DNA gives a protein that differs at residue 7 from the TCRdb one, which belongs to a much larger clone; a read error is likely, and the protein shown is this translation. V usage is TRDV1 and J usage is TRDJ1; possibly TRDD3 for D (6 bases). Germline V gene sequence: CDR1 TSWWSYY, CDR2 QGS. Trimming stripped 1 base from V and 7 bases from J, with 10 bases between. This CDR3 spans 13 amino acids. CDR3 sequence: CALGEPGDPKLIF. CDR3 in DNA: TGTGCTCTTGGGGAACCGGGGGACCCTAAACTCATCTTT.

This clone is judged medium-sized. A much larger clone differs from this one at a single base, so this may be a read error. This chain uses TRDV1 with TRDJ1; D may be TRDD2 (5 bases). Trimming stripped 0 bases from V and 1 base from J, with 9 bases between. From germline, CDR1 is TSWWSYY and CDR2 QGS. The CDR3 runs 15 residues. The CDR3 DNA reads TGTGCTCTTGGGGAACTACCCTTCTGCACCGATAAACTCATCTTT. Encoded protein: CALGELPFCTDKLIF.

This clone occurred a few times. A far larger clone lies a single base away; this is likely a read error. At the DNA level, this CDR3 is encoded by other sequences in the same sample as well. The chain uses TRDV3 and TRDJ1; TRDD3 aligns across 12 bases. Since TCRdb gives no J gene, matching the DNA to germline was used here to assign it. Germline lookup yields CDR1 TVYSNPD and CDR2 GDNSRS (reference sequence). This CDR3 has 16 residues. V dropped 4 bases and J dropped 3; count of bases not matched to a gene: 12. The CDR3 sequence is CASGPYWGIQPDKLIF. CDR3 coding DNA: TGTGCCTCGGGGCCTTACTGGGGGATACAACCCGATAAACTCATCTTT.

This clone was counted only a few times. V and J are TRDV1 and TRDJ1; 8 nucleotides line up with TRDD3. The J gene was not available in TCRdb and was assigned here by matching the DNA to germline segments. The J segment lost 1 base and the V segment lost 2 bases, leaving 15 bases of the junction unmatched. CDR3 size: 19 residues. CDR1 and CDR2 (germline): TSWWSYY, QGS. The chain's CDR3 is CALGERWTGGPPVTDKLIF. Here the CDR3 DNA reads TGTGCTCTTGGGGAAAGATGGACTGGGGGGCCGCCTGTCACCGATAAACTCATCTTT.

Comment on this clone: The protein TCRdb gives is from a much larger clone and does not agree with this DNA's translation at residue 3, likely a read error; the protein shown here comes from the DNA. The chain uses TRDV1 and TRDJ1, with TRDD3 identical over 8 bases. The CDR3 spans 21 residues. Germline assignment: CDR1 TSWWSYY and CDR2 QGS. CDR3 sequence (DNA): TGTGCTCCTGGGGAACACCGCATGCGACTGGGGGCTCTCCTTCTCTTGGATAAACTCATCTTT. The encoded protein is CAPGEHRMRLGALLLLDKLIF.

This clone has just a few counts. TCRdb has a much larger clone's protein, which differs at residue 17 from the translation of this DNA, likely because of a read error; what is shown is the protein translated from the DNA. DNA for the CDR3: TGTGCTCTTGGTGAATTTCCCTCCCTTCCTGTTAGACTGGGGGACCTGTGCACCGATAAACTCATCTTT. Its translation is CALGEFPSLPVRLGDLCTDKLIF. V gene TRDV1 combines with J gene TRDJ1, with TRDD3 identical over 9 bases. With 6 bases clipped from V and 1 base from J, the junction kept 30 bases outside the gene matches. The CDR3 consists of 23 residues. Germline V CDR1 and CDR2: TSWWSYY, QGS.